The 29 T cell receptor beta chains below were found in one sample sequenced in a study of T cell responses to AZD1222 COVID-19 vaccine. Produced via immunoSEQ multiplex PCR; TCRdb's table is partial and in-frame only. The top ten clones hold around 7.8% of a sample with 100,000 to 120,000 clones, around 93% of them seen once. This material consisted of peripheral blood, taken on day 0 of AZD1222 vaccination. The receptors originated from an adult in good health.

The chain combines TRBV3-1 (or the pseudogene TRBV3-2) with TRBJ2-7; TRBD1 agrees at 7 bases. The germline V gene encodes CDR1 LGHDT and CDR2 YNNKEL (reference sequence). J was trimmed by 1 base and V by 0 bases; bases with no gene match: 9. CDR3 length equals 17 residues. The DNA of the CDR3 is TGTGCCAGCAGCCAAGATCGACAACAGGGGCCTTCCTACGAGCAGTACTTC. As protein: CASSQDRQQGPSYEQYF.

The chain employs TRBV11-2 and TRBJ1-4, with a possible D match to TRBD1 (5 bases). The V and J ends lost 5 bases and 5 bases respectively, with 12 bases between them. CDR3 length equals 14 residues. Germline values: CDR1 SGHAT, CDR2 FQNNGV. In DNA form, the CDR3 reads TGTGCCAGCAGCCAGGGCACAGTCAATGAAAAACTGTTTTTT. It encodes CASSQGTVNEKLFF.

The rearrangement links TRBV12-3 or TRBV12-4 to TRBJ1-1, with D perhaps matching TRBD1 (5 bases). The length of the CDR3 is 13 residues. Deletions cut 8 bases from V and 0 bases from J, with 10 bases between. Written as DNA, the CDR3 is TGTGCCAGCGCAGACAGACTGAACACTGAAGCTTTCTTT. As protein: CASADRLNTEAFF.

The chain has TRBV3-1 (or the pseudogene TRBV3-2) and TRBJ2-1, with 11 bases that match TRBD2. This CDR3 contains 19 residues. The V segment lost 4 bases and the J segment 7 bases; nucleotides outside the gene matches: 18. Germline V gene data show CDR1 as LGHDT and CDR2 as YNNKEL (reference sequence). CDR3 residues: CASSPPTGTSGRHTNEQFF. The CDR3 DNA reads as TGTGCCAGCAGCCCCCCCACGGGGACTAGCGGACGTCATACGAATGAGCAGTTCTTC.

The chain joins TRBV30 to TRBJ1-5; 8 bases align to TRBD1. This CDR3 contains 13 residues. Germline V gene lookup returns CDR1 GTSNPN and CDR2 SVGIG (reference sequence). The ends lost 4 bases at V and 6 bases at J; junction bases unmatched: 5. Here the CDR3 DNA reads TGTGCCTGGAATCAGGGGGCGGTTCAGCCCCAGCATTTT. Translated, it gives CAWNQGAVQPQHF.

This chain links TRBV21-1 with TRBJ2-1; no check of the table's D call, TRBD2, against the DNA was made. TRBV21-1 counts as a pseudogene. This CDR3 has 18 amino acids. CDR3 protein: CASSKEDALAGGYNEQFF. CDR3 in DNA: TGTGCCAGCAGCAAAGAAGACGCCCTAGCGGGGGGCTACAATGAGCAGTTCTTC.

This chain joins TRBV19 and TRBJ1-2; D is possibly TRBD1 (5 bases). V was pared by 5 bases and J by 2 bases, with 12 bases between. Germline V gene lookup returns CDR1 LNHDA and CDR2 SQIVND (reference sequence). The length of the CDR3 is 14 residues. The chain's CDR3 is CASSPRWTNYGYTF. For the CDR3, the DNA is TGTGCCAGTAGTCCACGTTGGACAAACTATGGCTACACCTTC.

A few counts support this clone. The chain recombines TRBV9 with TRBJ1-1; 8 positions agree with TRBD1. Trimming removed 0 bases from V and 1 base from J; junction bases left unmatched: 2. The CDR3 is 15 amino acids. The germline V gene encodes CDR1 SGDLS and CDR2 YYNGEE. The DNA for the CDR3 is TGTGCCAGCAGCGTAGGGGACAGGAGGAACACTGAAGCTTTCTTT. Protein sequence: CASSVGDRRNTEAFF. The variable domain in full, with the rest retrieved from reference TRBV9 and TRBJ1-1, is DSGVTQTPKHLITATGQRVTLRCSPRSGDLSVYWYQQSLDQGLQFLIQYYNGEERAKGNILERFSAQQFPDLHSELNLSSLELGDSALYFCASSVGDRRNTEAFFGQGTRLTVV.

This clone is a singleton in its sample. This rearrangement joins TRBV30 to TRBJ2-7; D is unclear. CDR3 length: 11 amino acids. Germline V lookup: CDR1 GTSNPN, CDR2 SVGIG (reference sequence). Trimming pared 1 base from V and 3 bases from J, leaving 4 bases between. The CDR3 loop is CAWSDVYEQYF. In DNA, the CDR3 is TGTGCCTGGAGTGATGTCTACGAGCAGTACTTC.

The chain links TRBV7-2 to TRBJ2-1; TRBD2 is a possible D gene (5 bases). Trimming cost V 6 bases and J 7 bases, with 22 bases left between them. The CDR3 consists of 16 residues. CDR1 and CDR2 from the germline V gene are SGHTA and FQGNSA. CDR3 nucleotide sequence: TGTGCCAGCAGAAAAGCGGCAGGAGGAGGCCAGAATGAGCAGTTCTTC. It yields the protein CASRKAAGGGQNEQFF.

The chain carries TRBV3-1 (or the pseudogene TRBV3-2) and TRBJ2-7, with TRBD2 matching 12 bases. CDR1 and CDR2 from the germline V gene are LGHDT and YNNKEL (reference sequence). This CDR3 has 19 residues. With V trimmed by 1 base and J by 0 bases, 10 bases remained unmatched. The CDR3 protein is CASSQGGPTSGGNSYEQYF. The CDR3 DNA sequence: TGTGCCAGCAGCCAAGGAGGGCCCACTAGCGGGGGGAACTCCTACGAGCAGTACTTC.

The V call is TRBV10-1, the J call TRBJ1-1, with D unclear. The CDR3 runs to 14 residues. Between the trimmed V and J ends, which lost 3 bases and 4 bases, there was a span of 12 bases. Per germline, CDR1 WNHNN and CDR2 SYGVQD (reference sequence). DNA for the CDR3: TGCGCCAGCAGTGATAGAAAAACGGGCACTGAAGCTTTCTTT. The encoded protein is CASSDRKTGTEAFF.

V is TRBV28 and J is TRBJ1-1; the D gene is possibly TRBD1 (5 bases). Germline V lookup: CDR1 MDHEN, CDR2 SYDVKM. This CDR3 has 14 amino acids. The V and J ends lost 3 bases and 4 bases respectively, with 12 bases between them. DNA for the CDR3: TGTGCCAGCAGTTTTTCAGGGCAGAGCACTGAAGCTTTCTTT. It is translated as CASSFSGQSTEAFF.

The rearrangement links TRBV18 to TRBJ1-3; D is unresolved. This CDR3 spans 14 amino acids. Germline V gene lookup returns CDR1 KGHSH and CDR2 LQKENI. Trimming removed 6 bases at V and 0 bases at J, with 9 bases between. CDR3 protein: CASSFQNSGNTIYF. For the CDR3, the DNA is TGTGCCAGCTCCTTCCAAAACTCTGGAAACACCATATATTTT.

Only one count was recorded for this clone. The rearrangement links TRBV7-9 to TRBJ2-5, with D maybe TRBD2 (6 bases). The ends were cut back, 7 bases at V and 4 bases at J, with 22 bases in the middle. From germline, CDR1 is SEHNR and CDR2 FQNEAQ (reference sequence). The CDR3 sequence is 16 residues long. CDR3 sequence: CASTTPGGGMGETQYF. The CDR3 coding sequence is TGTGCCAGCACCACCCCCGGAGGAGGGATGGGAGAGACCCAGTACTTC. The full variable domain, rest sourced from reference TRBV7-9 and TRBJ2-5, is DTGVSQNPRHKITKRGQNVTFRCDPISEHNRLYWYRQTLGQGPEFLTYFQNEAQLEKSRLLSDRFSAERPKGSFSTLEIQRTEQGDSAMYLCASTTPGGGMGETQYFGPGTRLLVL.

The CDR3 bases are TGTGCCAGCTCTTGGGCAGTTCCTCAGCCCCAGCATTTT. This encodes CASSWAVPQPQHF. The chain joins TRBV12-3 or TRBV12-4 to TRBJ1-5; D ambiguous. The CDR3 is 13 amino acids. V was clipped by 8 bases and J by 6 bases, with 14 bases between them.

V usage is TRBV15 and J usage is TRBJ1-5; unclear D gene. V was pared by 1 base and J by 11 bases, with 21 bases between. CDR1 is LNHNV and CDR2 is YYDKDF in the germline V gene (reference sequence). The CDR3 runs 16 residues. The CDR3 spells CATSRGAPREVQTQHF. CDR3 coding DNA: TGTGCCACCAGCAGAGGGGCCCCCAGAGAGGTCCAAACCCAGCATTTT.

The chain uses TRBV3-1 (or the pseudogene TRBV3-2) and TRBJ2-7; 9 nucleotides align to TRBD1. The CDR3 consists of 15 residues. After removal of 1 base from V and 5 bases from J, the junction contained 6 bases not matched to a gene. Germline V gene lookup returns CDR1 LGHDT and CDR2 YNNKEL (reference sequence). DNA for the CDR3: TGTGCCAGCAGCCAAGGTCCGGGACAGGGCCACGAGCAGTACTTC. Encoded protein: CASSQGPGQGHEQYF.

This chain's CDR3 is CASSRFGQGGETQYF. The CDR3 nucleotides are TGCGCCAGCAGCCGCTTCGGACAGGGGGGAGAGACCCAGTACTTC. The chain employs TRBV5-1 and TRBJ2-5, with TRBD1 identical over 10 bases. CDR3 length: 15 residues. Germline CDR1 reads SGHRS; CDR2 reads YFSETQ. Trimming cost V 4 bases and J 4 bases; bases outside gene matches: 7.

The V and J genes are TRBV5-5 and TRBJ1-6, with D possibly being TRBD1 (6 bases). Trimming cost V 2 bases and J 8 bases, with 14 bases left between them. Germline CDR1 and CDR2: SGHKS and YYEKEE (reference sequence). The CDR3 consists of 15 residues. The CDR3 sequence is CASSFRGVGDSPLHF. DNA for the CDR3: TGTGCCAGCAGCTTCAGGGGTGTGGGTGATTCACCCCTCCACTTT. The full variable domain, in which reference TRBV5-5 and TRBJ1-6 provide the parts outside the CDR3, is DAGVTQSPTHLIKTRGQQVTLRCSPISGHKSVSWYQQVLGQGPQFIFQYYEKEERGRGNFPDRFSARQFPNYSSELNVNALLLGDSALYLCASSFRGVGDSPLHFGNGTRLTVT.

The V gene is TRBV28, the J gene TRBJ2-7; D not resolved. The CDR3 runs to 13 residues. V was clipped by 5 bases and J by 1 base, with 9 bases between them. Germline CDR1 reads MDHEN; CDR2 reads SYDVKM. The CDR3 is CASSIQPSYEQYF. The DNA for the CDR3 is TGTGCCAGCAGTATTCAACCTTCCTACGAGCAGTACTTC. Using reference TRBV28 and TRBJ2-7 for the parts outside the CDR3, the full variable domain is DVKVTQSSRYLVKRTGEKVFLECVQDMDHENMFWYRQDPGLGLRLIYFSYDVKMKEKGDIPEGYSVSREKKERFSLILESASTNQTSMYLCASSIQPSYEQYFGPGTRLTVT.

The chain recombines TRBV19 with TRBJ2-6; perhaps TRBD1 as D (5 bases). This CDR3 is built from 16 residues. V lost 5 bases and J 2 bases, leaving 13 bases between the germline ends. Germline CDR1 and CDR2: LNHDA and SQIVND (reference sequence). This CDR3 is CASSLPRQTGANVLTF. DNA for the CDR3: TGTGCCAGTAGTCTTCCTCGACAGACTGGGGCCAACGTCCTGACTTTC.

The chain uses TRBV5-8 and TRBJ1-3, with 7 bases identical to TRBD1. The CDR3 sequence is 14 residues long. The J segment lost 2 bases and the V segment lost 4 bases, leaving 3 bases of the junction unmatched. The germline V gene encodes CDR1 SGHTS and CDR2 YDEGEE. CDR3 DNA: TGTGCCAGCAGCCTCGGACAGGCTGGAAACACCATATATTTT. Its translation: CASSLGQAGNTIYF. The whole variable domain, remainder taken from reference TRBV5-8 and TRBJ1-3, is EAGVTQSPTHLIKTRGQQATLRCSPISGHTSVYWYQQALGLGLQFLLWYDEGEERNRGNFPPRFSGRQFPNYSSELNVNALELEDSALYLCASSLGQAGNTIYFGEGSWLTVV.

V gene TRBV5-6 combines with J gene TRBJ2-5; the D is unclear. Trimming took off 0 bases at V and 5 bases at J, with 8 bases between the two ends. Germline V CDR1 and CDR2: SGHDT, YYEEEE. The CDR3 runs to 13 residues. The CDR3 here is CASSLAHVETQYF. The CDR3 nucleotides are TGTGCCAGCAGCTTGGCCCATGTTGAGACCCAGTACTTC. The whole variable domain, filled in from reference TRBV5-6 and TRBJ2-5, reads DAGVTQSPTHLIKTRGQQVTLRCSPKSGHDTVSWYQQALGQGPQFIFQYYEEEERQRGNFPDRFSGHQFPNYSSELNVNALLLGDSALYLCASSLAHVETQYFGPGTRLLVL.

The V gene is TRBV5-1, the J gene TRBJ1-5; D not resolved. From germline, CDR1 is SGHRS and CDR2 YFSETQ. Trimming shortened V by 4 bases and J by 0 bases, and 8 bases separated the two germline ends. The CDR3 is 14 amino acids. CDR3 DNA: TGCGCCAGCAGCCCGGGTGATAGCAATCAGCCCCAGCATTTT. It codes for CASSPGDSNQPQHF.

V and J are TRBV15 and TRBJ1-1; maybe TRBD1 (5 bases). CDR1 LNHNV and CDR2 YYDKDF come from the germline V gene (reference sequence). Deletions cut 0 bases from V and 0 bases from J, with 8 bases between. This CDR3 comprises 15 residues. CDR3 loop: CATSRDPGLNTEAFF. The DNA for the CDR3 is TGTGCCACCAGCAGAGATCCGGGGCTGAACACTGAAGCTTTCTTT.

The CDR3 here is CASSDVTGGYTF. In DNA, the CDR3 is TGTGCCAGCAGTGACGTTACCGGGGGCTACACCTTC. V is TRBV6-4 and J is TRBJ1-2; D is unresolved. V lost 2 bases to trimming and J lost 8 bases, with 9 bases between them. Germline loops: CDR1 MRHNA, CDR2 SNTAGT. The CDR3 consists of 12 residues.

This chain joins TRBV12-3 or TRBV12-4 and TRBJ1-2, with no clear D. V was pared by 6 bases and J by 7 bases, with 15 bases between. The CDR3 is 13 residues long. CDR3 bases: TGTGCCAGCAGCACCGGACTTCTCTTTGGCTACACCTTC. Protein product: CASSTGLLFGYTF.

The CDR3 is CASSPYSNQPQHF. CDR3 coding DNA: TGCGCCAGCAGCCCCTATAGCAATCAGCCCCAGCATTTT. The J gene is TRBJ1-5, the V gene TRBV5-1; D gene unclear. V shed 4 bases and J shed 0 bases, with 5 bases lying between them. CDR3 length: 13 residues. CDR1 and CDR2 from the germline V gene are SGHRS and YFSETQ.